These 9 T cell receptor beta chains originate from one sample sequenced in a study of blood T cell repertoires in COVID-19. Using immunoSEQ multiplex PCR, the repertoire was profiled, and TCRdb retains in-frame clones only, with some absent. The repertoire holds 120,000 or so clones, with around 80% as singletons. Sequenced input: peripheral blood. The receptors were gathered from a man between 65 and 85 years old with acute or convalescent COVID-19.

The chain joins TRBV2 to TRBJ1-2, with TRBD1 matching 7 bases. The CDR3 loop spans 11 amino acids. Germline CDR1 SNHLY, CDR2 FYNNEI. CDR3 coding DNA: TGTGCTAGAACAGGGGACTATGGCTACACCTTC. It codes for CARTGDYGYTF.

The rearrangement joins TRBV19 to TRBJ1-1; D possibly corresponds to TRBD1 (5 bases). The CDR3 sequence is 15 residues long. Germline values: CDR1 LNHDA, CDR2 SQIVND (reference sequence). V dropped 6 bases and J dropped 5 bases, with 19 bases sitting between them. The CDR3 reads CASRGVRVLGTEAFF. In DNA, the CDR3 is TGTGCCAGTAGAGGGGTCAGGGTCTTAGGAACTGAAGCTTTCTTT.

V usage is TRBV6-6 and J usage is TRBJ1-5; 8 positions agree with TRBD1. Germline assignment: CDR1 MNHNY and CDR2 SVGAGI (reference sequence). V lost 5 bases to trimming and J lost 2 bases; unmatched junction nucleotides: 11. This CDR3 has 17 amino acids. The CDR3 spells CASSPTRTGLGNQPQHF. DNA for the CDR3: TGTGCCAGCAGTCCAACCCGGACAGGGCTGGGCAATCAGCCCCAGCATTTT.

The V and J genes are TRBV5-8 and TRBJ2-5; 11 positions match TRBD1. In germline, CDR1 is SGHTS, CDR2 YDEGEE. The V segment lost 0 bases and the J segment 5 bases; nucleotides outside the gene matches: 3. CDR3 length: 15 amino acids. The CDR3 here is CASSLGTGGYETQYF. For the CDR3, the DNA is TGTGCCAGCAGCTTGGGGACAGGGGGCTATGAGACCCAGTACTTC.

The J gene is TRBJ1-1, the V gene TRBV13; 7 bases align to TRBD1. The CDR3 has 13 residues. Germline assignment: CDR1 PRHDT and CDR2 FYEKMQ (reference sequence). Trimming took 5 bases from V and 4 from J; bases not matched to a gene: 4. CDR3 coding DNA: TGTGCCAGCAGCCACAGGGGAGGCACTGAAGCTTTCTTT. The encoded protein is CASSHRGGTEAFF. Full variable domain (remainder filled in from reference TRBV13 and TRBJ1-1): AAGVIQSPRHLIKEKRETATLKCYPIPRHDTVYWYQQGPGQDPQFLISFYEKMQSDKGSIPDRFSAQQFSDYHSELNMSSLELGDSALYFCASSHRGGTEAFFGQGTRLTVV.

The CDR3 bases are TGTGCCAGCAGCTTAGGGGACAGCTCGGTATATGGCTACACCTTC. This encodes CASSLGDSSVYGYTF. This rearrangement joins TRBV7-2 to TRBJ1-2; 7 bases map to TRBD1. CDR1 and CDR2 from the germline V gene are SGHTA and FQGNSA. CDR3 length: 15 amino acids. Trimming at V came to 1 base and at J to 5 bases, leaving 7 bases not matched to a gene.

The chain has TRBV9 and TRBJ1-1; no reliable D call. The CDR3 covers 15 residues. Germline lookup yields CDR1 SGDLS and CDR2 YYNGEE. V dropped 4 bases and J dropped 4 bases, with 17 bases sitting between them. The CDR3, as DNA: TGTGCCAGCAGCCCTGTGGGAGGCGGAGGCACTGAAGCTTTCTTT. It codes for CASSPVGGGGTEAFF.

This clone was seen a handful of times. The chain employs TRBV28 and TRBJ2-5; 7 nucleotides line up with TRBD1. Germline trimming cut 2 bases from V and 2 bases from J; bases unmatched to any gene: 14. CDR1 and CDR2 (germline): MDHEN, SYDVKM. This CDR3 region has 18 residues. The CDR3 nucleotides are TGTGCCAGCAGTTTAACGACAGGGAGAGCCCTCAAGCAAGAGACCCAGTACTTC. Amino acid sequence: CASSLTTGRALKQETQYF.

The CDR3 spells CATSDSGTGNRETQYF. DNA of the CDR3: TGTGCCACCAGTGACTCCGGGACAGGGAACCGGGAGACCCAGTACTTC. The V call is TRBV24-1, the J call TRBJ2-5; 9 bases align to TRBD1. Germline V gene sequence: CDR1 KGHDR, CDR2 SFDVKD. Trimming cost V 4 bases and J 5 bases; bases outside gene matches: 10. The CDR3 runs 16 residues.